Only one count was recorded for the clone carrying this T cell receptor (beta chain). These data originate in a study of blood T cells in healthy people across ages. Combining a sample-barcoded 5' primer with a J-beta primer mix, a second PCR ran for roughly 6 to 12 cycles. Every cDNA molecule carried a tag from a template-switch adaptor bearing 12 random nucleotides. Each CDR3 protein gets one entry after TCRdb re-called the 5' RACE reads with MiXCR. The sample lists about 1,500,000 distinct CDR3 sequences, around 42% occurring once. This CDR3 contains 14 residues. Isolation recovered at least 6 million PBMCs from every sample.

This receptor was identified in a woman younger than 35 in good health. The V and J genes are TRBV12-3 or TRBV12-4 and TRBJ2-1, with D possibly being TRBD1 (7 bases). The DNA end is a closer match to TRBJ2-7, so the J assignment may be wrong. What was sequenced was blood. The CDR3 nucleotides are TGTGCCAGCACCCTGGAGGGGGCCTACAATGAGCAGTACTTC. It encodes CASTLEGAYNEQYF.